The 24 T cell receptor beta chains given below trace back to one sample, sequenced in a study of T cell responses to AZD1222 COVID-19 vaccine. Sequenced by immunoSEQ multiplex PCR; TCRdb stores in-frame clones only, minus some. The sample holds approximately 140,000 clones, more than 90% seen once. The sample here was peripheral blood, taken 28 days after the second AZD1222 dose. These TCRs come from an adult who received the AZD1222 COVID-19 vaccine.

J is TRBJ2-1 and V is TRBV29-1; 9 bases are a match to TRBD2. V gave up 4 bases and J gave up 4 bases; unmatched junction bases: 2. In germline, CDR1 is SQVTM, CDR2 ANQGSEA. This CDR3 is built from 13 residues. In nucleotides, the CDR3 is TGCAGCGTTGGTAGCGGGGGTTACAATGAGCAGTTCTTC. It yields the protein CSVGSGGYNEQFF.

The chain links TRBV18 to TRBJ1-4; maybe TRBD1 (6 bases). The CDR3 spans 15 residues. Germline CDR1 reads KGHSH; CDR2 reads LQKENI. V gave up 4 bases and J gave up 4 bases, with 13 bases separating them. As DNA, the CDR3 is TGTGCCAGCTCACAGCAAGAGGGGGTTAATGAAAAACTGTTTTTT. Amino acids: CASSQQEGVNEKLFF.

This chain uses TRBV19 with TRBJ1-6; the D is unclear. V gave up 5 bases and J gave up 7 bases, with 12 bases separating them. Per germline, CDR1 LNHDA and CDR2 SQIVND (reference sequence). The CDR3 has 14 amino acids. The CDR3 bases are TGTGCCAGTAGTGCATGGCAGGAGAATTCACCCCTCCACTTT. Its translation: CASSAWQENSPLHF.

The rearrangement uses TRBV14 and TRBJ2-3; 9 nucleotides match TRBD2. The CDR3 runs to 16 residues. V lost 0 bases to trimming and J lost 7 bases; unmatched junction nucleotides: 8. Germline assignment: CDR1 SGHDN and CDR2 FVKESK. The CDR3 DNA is TGTGCCAGCAGCCAAGAGAGGACTAGCGCCTGGAATACGCAGTATTTT. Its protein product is CASSQERTSAWNTQYF. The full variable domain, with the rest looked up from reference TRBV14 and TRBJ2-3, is EAGVTQFPSHSVIEKGQTVTLRCDPISGHDNLYWYRRVMGKEIKFLLHFVKESKQDESGMPNNRFLAERTGGTYSTLKVQPAELEDSGVYFCASSQERTSAWNTQYFGPGTRLTVL.

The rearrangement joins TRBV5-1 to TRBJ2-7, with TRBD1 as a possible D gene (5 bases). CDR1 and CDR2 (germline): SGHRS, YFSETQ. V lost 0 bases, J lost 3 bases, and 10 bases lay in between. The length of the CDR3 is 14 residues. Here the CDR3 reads CASSLGGSLYEQYF. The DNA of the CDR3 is TGCGCCAGCAGCTTGGGGGGCTCTCTCTACGAGCAGTACTTC. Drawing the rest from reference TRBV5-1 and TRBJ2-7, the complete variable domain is KAGVTQTPRYLIKTRGQQVTLSCSPISGHRSVSWYQQTPGQGLQFLFEYFSETQRNKGNFPGRFSGRQFSNSRSEMNVSTLELGDSALYLCASSLGGSLYEQYFGPGTRLTVT.

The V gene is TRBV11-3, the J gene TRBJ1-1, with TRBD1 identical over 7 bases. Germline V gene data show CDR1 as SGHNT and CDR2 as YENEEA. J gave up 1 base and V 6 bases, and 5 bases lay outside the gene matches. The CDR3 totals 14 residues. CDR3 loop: CASRGQHQNTEAFF. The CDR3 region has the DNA TGTGCCAGCAGGGGACAGCACCAGAACACTGAAGCTTTCTTT.

The CDR3 reads CASSHGTGGSSYNSPLHF. The CDR3 DNA sequence: TGTGCCAGCTCGCACGGGACAGGGGGCAGCTCCTATAATTCACCCCTCCACTTT. The V call is TRBV18, the J call TRBJ1-6; 12 nucleotides agree with TRBD1. The V gene end was trimmed by 6 bases and the J gene end by 0 bases; junction bases not matched to a gene: 6. Germline V CDR1 and CDR2: KGHSH, LQKENI. This CDR3 has 18 amino acids.

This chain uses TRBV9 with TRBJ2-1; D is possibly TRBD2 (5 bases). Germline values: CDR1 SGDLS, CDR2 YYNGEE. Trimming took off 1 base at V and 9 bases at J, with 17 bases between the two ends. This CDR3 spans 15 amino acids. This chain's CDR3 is CASSVRGFPSGEQFF. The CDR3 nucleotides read TGTGCCAGCAGCGTACGAGGGTTTCCCTCTGGTGAGCAGTTCTTC.

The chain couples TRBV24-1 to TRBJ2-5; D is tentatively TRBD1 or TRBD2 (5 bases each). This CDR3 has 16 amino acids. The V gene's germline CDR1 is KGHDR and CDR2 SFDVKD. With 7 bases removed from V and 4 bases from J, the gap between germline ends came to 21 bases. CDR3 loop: CATSSHTGWQGETQYF. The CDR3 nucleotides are TGTGCCACCAGCTCCCACACGGGATGGCAGGGAGAGACCCAGTACTTC.

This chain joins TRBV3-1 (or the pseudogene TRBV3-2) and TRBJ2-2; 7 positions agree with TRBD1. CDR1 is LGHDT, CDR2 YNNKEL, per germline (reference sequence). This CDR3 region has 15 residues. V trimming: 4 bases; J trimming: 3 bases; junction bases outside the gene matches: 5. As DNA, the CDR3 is TGTGCCAGCAGCCCGATAGACAGGGACACCGGGGAGCTGTTTTTT. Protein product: CASSPIDRDTGELFF.

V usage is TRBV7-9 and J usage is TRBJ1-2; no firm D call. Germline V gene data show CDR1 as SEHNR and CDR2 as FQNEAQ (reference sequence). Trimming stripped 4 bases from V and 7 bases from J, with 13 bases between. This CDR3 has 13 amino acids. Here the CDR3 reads CASSSRMFGGYTF. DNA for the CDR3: TGTGCCAGCAGCTCCAGAATGTTCGGTGGCTACACCTTC.

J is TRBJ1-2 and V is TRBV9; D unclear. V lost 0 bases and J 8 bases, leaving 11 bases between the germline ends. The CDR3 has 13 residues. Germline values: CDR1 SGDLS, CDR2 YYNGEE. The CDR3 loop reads CASSVDEDRGYTF. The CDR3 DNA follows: TGTGCCAGCAGCGTAGATGAGGACCGCGGCTACACCTTC.

CDR3 amino acids: CASSQGRRPFSKQYF. CDR3 DNA sequence: TGCGCCAGCAGCCAAGGTCGGCGCCCTTTTAGTAAGCAGTACTTC. The V call is TRBV4-1, the J call TRBJ2-7; D not certain. The CDR3 loop spans 15 amino acids. The germline gives CDR1 MGHRA, CDR2 YSYEKL. Trimming shortened V by 1 base and J by 8 bases, and 18 bases separated the two germline ends.

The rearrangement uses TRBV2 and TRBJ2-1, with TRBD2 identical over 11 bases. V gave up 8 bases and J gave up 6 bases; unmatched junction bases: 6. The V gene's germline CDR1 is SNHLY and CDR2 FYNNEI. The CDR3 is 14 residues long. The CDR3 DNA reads TGTGCCAGCTTTGAGACTAGCGGGGTCAATGAGCAGTTCTTC. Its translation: CASFETSGVNEQFF.

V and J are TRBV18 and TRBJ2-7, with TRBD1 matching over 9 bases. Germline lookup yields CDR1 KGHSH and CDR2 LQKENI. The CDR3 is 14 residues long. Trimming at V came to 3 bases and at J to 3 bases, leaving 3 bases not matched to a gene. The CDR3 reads CASSPLTGGYEQYF. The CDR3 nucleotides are TGTGCCAGCTCACCGCTGACAGGGGGCTACGAGCAGTACTTC.

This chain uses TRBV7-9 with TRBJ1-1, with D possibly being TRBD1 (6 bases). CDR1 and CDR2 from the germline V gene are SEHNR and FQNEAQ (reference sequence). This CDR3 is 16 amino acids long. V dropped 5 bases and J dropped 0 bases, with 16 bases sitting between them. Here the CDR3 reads CASSPLIGQMNTEAFF. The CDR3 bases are TGTGCCAGCAGCCCTTTGATCGGACAGATGAACACTGAAGCTTTCTTT.

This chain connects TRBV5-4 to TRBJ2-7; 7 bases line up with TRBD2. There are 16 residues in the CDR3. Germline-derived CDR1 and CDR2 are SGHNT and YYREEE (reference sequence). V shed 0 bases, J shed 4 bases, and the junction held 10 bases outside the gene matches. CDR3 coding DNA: TGTGCCAGCAGCTTGGGTGGCTCCAGCGGGGCTTACGAGCAGTACTTC. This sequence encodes CASSLGGSSGAYEQYF. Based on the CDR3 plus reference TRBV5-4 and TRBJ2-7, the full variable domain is ETGVTQSPTHLIKTRGQQVTLRCSSQSGHNTVSWYQQALGQGPQFIFQYYREEENGRGNFPPRFSGLQFPNYSSELNVNALELDDSALYLCASSLGGSSGAYEQYFGPGTRLTVT.

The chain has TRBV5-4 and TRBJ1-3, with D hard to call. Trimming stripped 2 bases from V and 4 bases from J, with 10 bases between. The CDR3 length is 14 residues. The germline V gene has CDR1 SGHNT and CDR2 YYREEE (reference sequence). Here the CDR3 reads CASSLGDKGNTIYF. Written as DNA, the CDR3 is TGTGCCAGCAGCTTAGGAGACAAAGGAAACACCATATATTTT. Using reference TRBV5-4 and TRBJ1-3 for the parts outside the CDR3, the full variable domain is ETGVTQSPTHLIKTRGQQVTLRCSSQSGHNTVSWYQQALGQGPQFIFQYYREEENGRGNFPPRFSGLQFPNYSSELNVNALELDDSALYLCASSLGDKGNTIYFGEGSWLTVV.

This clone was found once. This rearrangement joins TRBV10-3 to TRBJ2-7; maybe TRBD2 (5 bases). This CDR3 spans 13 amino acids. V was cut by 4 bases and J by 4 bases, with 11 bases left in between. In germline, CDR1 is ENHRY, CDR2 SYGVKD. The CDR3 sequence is CAISGKGDYEQYF. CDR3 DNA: TGTGCCATCAGTGGAAAGGGAGATTACGAGCAGTACTTC.

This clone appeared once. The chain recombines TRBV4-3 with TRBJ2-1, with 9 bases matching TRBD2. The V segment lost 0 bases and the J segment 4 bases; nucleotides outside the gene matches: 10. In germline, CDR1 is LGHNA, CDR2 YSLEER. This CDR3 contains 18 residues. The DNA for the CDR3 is TGCGCCAGCAGCCAAGATCATCCGACTAGCGGAACTTACAATGAGCAGTTCTTC. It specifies CASSQDHPTSGTYNEQFF.

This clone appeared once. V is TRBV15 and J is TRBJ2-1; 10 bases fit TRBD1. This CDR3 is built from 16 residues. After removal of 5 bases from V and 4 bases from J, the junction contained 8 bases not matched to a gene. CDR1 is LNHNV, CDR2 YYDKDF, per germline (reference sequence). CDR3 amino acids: CATSAVRDRGYNEQFF. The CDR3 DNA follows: TGTGCCACCAGCGCGGTCCGGGACAGGGGTTACAATGAGCAGTTCTTC.

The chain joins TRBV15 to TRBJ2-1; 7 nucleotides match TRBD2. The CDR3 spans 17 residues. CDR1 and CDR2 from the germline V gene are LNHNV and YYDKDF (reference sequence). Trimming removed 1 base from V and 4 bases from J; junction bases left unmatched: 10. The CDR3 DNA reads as TGTGCCACCAGCAGAGTTGGTAGCGGGCTCAAGTACAATGAGCAGTTCTTC. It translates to CATSRVGSGLKYNEQFF.

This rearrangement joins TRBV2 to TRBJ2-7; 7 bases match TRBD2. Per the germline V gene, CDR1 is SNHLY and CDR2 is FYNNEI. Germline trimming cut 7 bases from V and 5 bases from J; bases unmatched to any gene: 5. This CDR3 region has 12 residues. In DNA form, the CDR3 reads TGTGCCAGCATGGCGGGAGCGGACGAGCAGTACTTC. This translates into CASMAGADEQYF.

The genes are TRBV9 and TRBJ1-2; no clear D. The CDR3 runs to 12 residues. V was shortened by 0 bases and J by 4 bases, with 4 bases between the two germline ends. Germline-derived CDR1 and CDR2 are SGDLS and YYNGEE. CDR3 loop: CASSVGTYGYTF. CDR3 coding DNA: TGTGCCAGCAGCGTAGGAACCTATGGCTACACCTTC.